These T cell receptor beta chains were read from a single sample in a study of breast tumors, draining lymph nodes, adjacent tissues. TCRdb independently ran MiXCR on the multiplex PCR reads; one entry per CDR3 protein. Among approximately 63,000 distinct CDR3 sequences listed, roughly 50% were seen once. The sample comprised breast tumor tissue. The receptors were sampled from a female donor with breast cancer. Some clones in this sample may be carry-over from other donors' samples. CDR3s include the opening cysteine and the closing phenylalanine or tryptophan. Fields, in order: clone size, J gene, V gene, D gene, CDR3 DNA, CDR3 protein. A D gene is named only where the DNA matches it firmly. Some rows mark clone size as missing; the rest say once, few, many or name a class of expanded clone.

-,TRBJ2-3,TRBV2,TRBD2,TGTGCCAGGGGGGGGAGTGAGGTGGACACAGATACGCAGTATTTT,CARGGSEVDTDTQYF
many,TRBJ2-1,TRBV5-1,-,TGCGCCAGCAACAAAGGGAACTCCTACAATGAGCAGTTCTTC,CASNKGNSYNEQFF
-,TRBJ2-3,TRBV7-2,TRBD1,TGTGCCAGCAGCTTAGATGCGGGACAGGGAGCAGATACGCAGTATTTT,CASSLDAGQGADTQYF
-,TRBJ2-7,TRBV11-2,TRBD1,TGTGCCAGCAGCACCCGACAGGGCCGAGGGCAGTACTTC,CASSTRQGRGQYF
many,TRBJ1-3,TRBV13,-,TGTGCCAGCAGCCCCAGACAGTTCTCTGGAAACACCATATATTTT,CASSPRQFSGNTIYF
many,TRBJ2-2,TRBV20-1,TRBD1,TGCAGTGCTAGTTTCGGACAGGGGGGGACCGGGGAGCTGTTTTTT,CSASFGQGGTGELFF
-,TRBJ2-6,TRBV20-1,TRBD1,TGCAGTGCTAGAATGACAGGGAGAAGCTCTGGGGCCAACGTCCTGACTTTC,CSARMTGRSSGANVLTF
many,TRBJ1-2,TRBV6-1,TRBD1,TGTGCCAGCAATTTCGGAGACAGGGGGCTTGCGGGCTACACCTTC,CASNFGDRGLAGYTF
many,TRBJ2-3,TRBV6-4,TRBD1,TGTGCCAGCAGTGACGGGACAGGCACAGATACGCAGTATTTT,CASSDGTGTDTQYF
-,TRBJ1-6,TRBV10-3,-,TGTGCCATCAGTGATAACCTATATTCACCCCTCCACTTT,CAISDNLYSPLHF
many,TRBJ2-7,TRBV6-6,TRBD1,TGTGCCAGCAGTCACTCCGACAGGGGGAGGGAGCAGTACTTC,CASSHSDRGREQYF
many,TRBJ1-5,TRBV20-1,-,TGCAGTGTTCGGCCCGGGACCCAGTATCAGCCCCAGCATTTT,CSVRPGTQYQPQHF
many,TRBJ1-3,TRBV4-1,-,TGCGCCAGCAGCCAGACAGCTCTTGGAAACACCATATATTTT,CASSQTALGNTIYF
many,TRBJ2-1,TRBV5-1,-,TGCGCCAGCAGCTCCTACTGGACTGAGCAGTTCTTC,CASSSYWTEQFF
many,TRBJ2-7,TRBV13,TRBD2,TGTGCCAGCAGCTTAGGTGGGACTAGCGGTCTCGAGCAGTACTTC,CASSLGGTSGLEQYF
once,TRBJ1-2,TRBV10-3,-,TGTGCCACCTCGACACGTGGGGACAACTATGGCTACACCTTC,CATSTRGDNYGYTF
-,TRBJ1-5,TRBV19,-,TGTGCCAGTAGTATAGGTGGCAGGGTAGGACAGCCCCAGCATTTT,CASSIGGRVGQPQHF
many,TRBJ1-2,TRBV5-6,TRBD1,TGTGCCAGCAGCTTGGCTGGGACAGGGAACTATGGCTACACCTTC,CASSLAGTGNYGYTF
-,TRBJ2-7,TRBV7-9,-,TGTGCCAGCAGCTTAGAGGACAGCATCTACGAGCAGTACTTC,CASSLEDSIYEQYF
-,TRBJ2-7,TRBV7-8,TRBD2,TGTGCCAGCAGTCTTCTAGCGCGGGGGGGGGAGCAGTACTTC,CASSLLARGGEQYF
many,TRBJ2-1,TRBV30,-,TGTGCCTGGAGTCCACTACGCAATGAGCAGTTCTTC,CAWSPLRNEQFF
few,TRBJ2-6,TRBV7-8,-,TGTGCCAGCAGCGCGGGACGCCGCTCTGGGGCCAACGTCCTGACTTTC,CASSAGRRSGANVLTF
-,TRBJ2-1,TRBV18,-,TGTGCCAGCTCACCACCGGGAGCGCGAACTACCGCTAGCTCCTACAATGAGCAGTTCTTC,CASSPPGARTTASSYNEQFF
many,TRBJ1-5,TRBV5-8,TRBD1,TGTGCCAGCAGCTGGCTACAGGGGGGCAATCAGCCCCAGCATTTT,CASSWLQGGNQPQHF
-,TRBJ2-1,TRBV7-9,TRBD1,TGTGCCAGCAGCTTACAGGGGGCGAGTGAGCAGTTCTTC,CASSLQGASEQFF
many,TRBJ2-5,TRBV7-9,TRBD2,TGTGCCAGCAGCCCCTCTTCCTTAGCGGGGAACCCCCAAGAGACCCAGTACTTC,CASSPSSLAGNPQETQYF
-,TRBJ1-2,TRBV25-1,-,TGTGCCAGCAGTGTCCCTTTTAGAGTGGCTATATTCTTATGTGCTAACTATGGCTACACCTTC,CASSVPFRVAIFLCANYGYTF
many,TRBJ2-6,TRBV4-2,-,TGTGCCAGCAGCCAAGATCTGGTTAGCTCTGGGGCCAACGTCCTGACTTTC,CASSQDLVSSGANVLTF
-,TRBJ2-2,TRBV5-1,TRBD1,TGCGCCAGCAGCTTGACCGGGACAGCGAACACCGGGGAGCTGTTTTTT,CASSLTGTANTGELFF
-,TRBJ2-7,TRBV9,TRBD2,TGTGCCAGCAGCGGGGGACTAGCGGGAGGCAGGGAGCAGTACTTC,CASSGGLAGGREQYF
many,TRBJ2-7,TRBV2,-,TGTGCCAGCAAAACAGGACCCTACGAGCAGTACTTC,CASKTGPYEQYF
-,TRBJ2-7,TRBV20-1,-,TGCAGTGCTAGGGGGACGGGGTCCTGCGAGCAGTACTTC,CSARGTGSCEQYF
-,TRBJ2-7,TRBV7-9,-,TGTGCCAGCAGCTCCGGGGACTACGAGCAGTACTTC,CASSSGDYEQYF